The 23 T cell receptor beta chains given below trace back to one sample, sequenced in a study of tumor and adjacent non-tumor tissue in lung cancer listed by TCRdb under 2018. RNA was isolated from bulk, unsorted tissue, and RNA quality was assessed with a NanoDrop ND-1000 and an Agilent 2100. Library preparation used multiplex PCR. TCRdb names Illumina HiSeq 2500 as the instrument used. Following protocols modified from ARM-PCR, the researchers constructed TCRbeta libraries through three rounds of nested PCR with primers (Table S4). Using fastp trimming at Q25 and MiXCR clonotype assembly, TCRdb reanalyzed the public sequencing data and kept in-frame beta chains. Rows are combined by CDR3 protein, so each entry shows the most common genes and DNA. Within this sample are 120,000 or so distinct CDR3 sequences, with about 66% of them counted one time only. About 13% of the sample is taken by the ten largest.

The specimen was lung tumor tissue. These receptors originate from a man aged 25-45 years with non-small cell lung cancer.

This clonotype was seen at least ten times. The chain uses TRBV12-5 and TRBJ2-5; D is uncertain. The germline V gene has CDR1 LGHNT and CDR2 FRNRAP. Between the trimmed V and J ends, which lost 1 base and 4 bases, there was a span of 4 bases. There are 12 residues in the CDR3. This chain's CDR3 is CASGLEGETQYF. CDR3 DNA sequence: TGTGCTAGTGGTTTGGAAGGAGAGACCCAGTACTTC.

A note on this clonotype: A read error is likely, as this CDR3 ends without the conserved phenylalanine or tryptophan. This chain connects TRBV12-3 or TRBV12-4 to TRBJ1-1; TRBD1 might be the D (6 bases). The CDR3 runs to 14 residues. Trimming left V 9 bases short and J 5 bases short, with 19 bases between. CDR3 amino acids: CASRRGGRKTEAFY. The CDR3 bases are TGTGCCAGTAGGCGCGGGGGGCGGAAGACTGAAGCTTTCTAT.

On this clonotype itself: A much larger clone lies a single base off, so this may be a read error. The V call is TRBV20-1, the J call TRBJ2-7; 7 bases align to TRBD1. CDR1 is DFQATT and CDR2 is SNEGSKA in the germline V gene (reference sequence). The CDR3 is made up of 13 amino acids. V was pared by 5 bases and J by 2 bases, with 6 bases of the junction left unmatched. The CDR3 coding sequence is TGCAGTGCTGACAGGGATGATACCTACGAGCAGTACTTC. Protein: CSADRDDTYEQYF.

As to this clonotype: This may come from a read error, since a much larger clone is one base off. The chain recombines TRBV7-9 with TRBJ2-2; D not resolved. This CDR3 is 15 amino acids long. Trimming shortened V by 3 bases and J by 8 bases, and 16 bases separated the two germline ends. The germline gives CDR1 SEHNR, CDR2 FQNEAQ (reference sequence). CDR3 in DNA: TGTGCCAGCAGCTTTCAGGCGACCTCTCGAGGGGAGCTGTTTTTT. As protein: CASSFQATSRGELFF.

Note on this clonotype: Given a much more abundant clone one base away, this may be a read error. The chain is built from TRBV6-6 and TRBJ1-1; tentatively, D is TRBD1 (5 bases). Per the germline V gene, CDR1 is MNHNY and CDR2 is SVGAGI (reference sequence). CDR3 length: 14 amino acids. The CDR3 spells CASIYGGMNTEAFF. CDR3 nucleotides: TGTGCCAGCATTTACGGGGGTATGAACACTGAAGCTTTCTTT.

This clonotype was recorded once. The J gene is TRBJ2-7, the V gene TRBV5-4; D is possibly TRBD2 (5 bases). Germline V lookup: CDR1 SGHNT, CDR2 YYREEE (reference sequence). The CDR3 has 13 residues. The ends were cut back, 5 bases at V and 3 bases at J, with 12 bases in the middle. CDR3 protein: CASSEGLHYEQYF. CDR3 coding DNA: TGTGCCAGCAGTGAAGGACTCCACTACGAGCAGTACTTC.

As for this clonotype: With a much larger clone just one base away, this may be a read error. The chain is built from TRBV20-1 and TRBJ2-3; a possible D gene is TRBD2 (6 bases). The ends were cut back, 0 bases at V and 4 bases at J, with 14 bases in the middle. The CDR3 loop spans 15 amino acids. Germline CDR1 and CDR2: DFQATT and SNEGSKA (reference sequence). CDR3 nucleotide sequence: TGCAGTGCTAGAGATGGCGCGGGATTTCCAGATACGCAGTATTTT. Its translation: CSARDGAGFPDTQYF.

A remark on this clonotype: Germline is not matched at one junction end, which may reflect a read error. The chain combines TRBV20-1 with TRBJ2-5, with a possible D match to TRBD2 (5 bases). This CDR3 comprises 13 residues. Looked up from germline, CDR1 is DFQATT and CDR2 is SNEGSKA (reference sequence). CDR3 nucleotides: TGCAGTACTAGAGCGCAGAGTAGTGGTACCCAGTACTTC. This sequence encodes CSTRAQSSGTQYF.

Concerning this clonotype itself: Possible read error: a much larger clone is one base away. V usage is TRBV5-6 and J usage is TRBJ2-1; D might be TRBD2 (5 bases). Germline loops: CDR1 SGHDT, CDR2 YYEEEE. This CDR3 has 14 residues. The CDR3 is CASGLDVGDNEQFF. The CDR3 nucleotides read TGTGCCAGCGGCTTGGATGTCGGGGACAATGAGCAGTTCTTC.

The rearrangement uses TRBV20-1 and TRBJ2-5; D is possibly TRBD2 (7 bases). Germline V lookup: CDR1 DFQATT, CDR2 SNEGSKA (reference sequence). V dropped 0 bases and J dropped 7 bases, with 18 bases sitting between them. The CDR3 extends over 15 amino acids. The CDR3 sequence is CSARDLRGPPGTQYF. CDR3 coding DNA: TGCAGTGCTAGAGATCTGCGGGGGCCCCCCGGGACCCAGTACTTC.

Turning to this clonotype: With a much larger clone just one base away, this may be a read error. The CDR3 end shows no conserved phenylalanine or tryptophan, and so a read error is likely. This chain joins TRBV29-1 and TRBJ1-1; D is undetermined. The CDR3 contains 13 residues. V was pared by 5 bases and J by 3 bases, with 13 bases between. Germline V gene lookup returns CDR1 SQVTM and CDR2 ANQGSEA. CDR3 in DNA: TGCAGCGTTAGCGGGAAATTTGACACTGAAGCTTTCTTA. Residues: CSVSGKFDTEAFL.

Note on this clonotype: This CDR3 fails to terminate in the conserved phenylalanine or tryptophan, so it likely reflects a read error. The chain couples TRBV6-6 to TRBJ2-3, with unresolved D. Germline assignment: CDR1 MNHNY and CDR2 SVGAGI (reference sequence). The CDR3 has 13 amino acids. The CDR3 reads CTSSLTNLDTQYL. The CDR3, as DNA: TGTACCAGCAGTCTAACTAATTTGGATACGCAGTATCTT.

Concerning this clonotype: This clone may be a read error of a much larger clone one base away. V usage is TRBV6-5 and J usage is TRBJ1-1; D remains ambiguous. Trimming cost V 8 bases and J 1 base, with 14 bases left between them. The germline V gene encodes CDR1 MNHEY and CDR2 SVGAGI. There are 14 residues in the CDR3. CDR3: CASGEAGRNTEAFF. The CDR3 nucleotides are TGTGCCAGCGGCGAGGCAGGCCGGAACACTGAAGCTTTCTTT.

The J gene is TRBJ2-3, the V gene TRBV20-1; D not resolved. The CDR3 loop spans 12 amino acids. Trimming took off 0 bases at V and 5 bases at J, with 6 bases between the two ends. Germline V gives CDR1 DFQATT, CDR2 SNEGSKA (reference sequence). The CDR3 coding sequence is TGCAGTGCTAGAGATAGAGTAGATACGCAGTATTTT. This translates into CSARDRVDTQYF.

To note about this clonotype: One junction end does not reproduce the germline sequence, and a read error may be involved. V is TRBV4-1 and J is TRBJ1-2, with D perhaps matching TRBD1 (6 bases). There are 18 residues in the CDR3. Germline V gives CDR1 MGHRA, CDR2 YSYEKL. The chain's CDR3 is CASNQDSTGTRSLYGYTF. The DNA of the CDR3 is TGTGCCAGCAACCAGGACTCAACCGGGACAAGAAGTCTCTATGGCTACACCTTC.

A note on this clonotype: Given a much more abundant clone one base away, this may be a read error. V gene TRBV6-1 combines with J gene TRBJ2-3, with D perhaps matching TRBD2 (6 bases). Germline V CDR1 and CDR2: MNHNS, SASEGT. Between the trimmed V and J ends, which lost 6 bases and 2 bases, there was a span of 15 bases. The CDR3 has 15 amino acids. In nucleotides, the CDR3 is TGTGCCAGCAGGAAGTGGGGGACTTCCACAGATACGCAGTATTTT. Protein sequence: CASRKWGTSTDTQYF.

With respect to this clonotype: Sequence at one end of the junction differs from germline and may be a read error. For the CDR3, the DNA is TGTGCTAGCAGCCCCCATAGCGGGGAGAGCTACGAGCAGTACTTC. The encoded protein is CASSPHSGESYEQYF. The chain uses TRBV5-4 and TRBJ2-7; the match to TRBD2 covers 8 bases. The CDR3 covers 15 residues. The V gene's germline CDR1 is SGHNT and CDR2 YYREEE (reference sequence).

The table lists this clonotype with a count of one. As the CDR3 is not closed by the conserved phenylalanine or tryptophan, this likely results from a read error. The chain links TRBV12-3 or TRBV12-4 to TRBJ2-5, with D perhaps TRBD1 or TRBD2 (6 bases each). Trimming removed 5 bases from V and 5 bases from J, with 12 bases in between. CDR3 length equals 13 residues. This CDR3 reads CASSTRGRETQYY. As DNA, the CDR3 is TGTGCCAGCAGTACCCGGGGGCGGGAGACCCAGTACTAC.

The table lists this clonotype with many counts. The rearrangement joins TRBV20-1 to TRBJ2-7; 14 nucleotides line up with TRBD2. CDR1 and CDR2 (germline): DFQATT, SNEGSKA (reference sequence). After removal of 3 bases from V and 6 bases from J, the junction contained 7 bases not matched to a gene. This CDR3 spans 15 amino acids. The CDR3 region is CSASEGTSGSGEQYF. The CDR3 DNA reads TGCAGTGCTAGCGAGGGGACTAGCGGGAGTGGCGAGCAGTACTTC.

This clonotype was counted ten times or more. This chain uses TRBV20-1 with TRBJ2-3, with a weak D call TRBD2 (6 bases). Looked up from germline, CDR1 is DFQATT and CDR2 is SNEGSKA (reference sequence). The V end lost 6 bases, the J end lost 1 base, and 14 bases lay between the germline ends. The CDR3 length is 14 residues. CDR3 protein: CSARLAGRTDTQYF. The CDR3 region has the DNA TGCAGTGCCCGACTTGCGGGGCGCACAGATACGCAGTATTTT.

As concerns this clonotype: A much bigger clone sits one base away, suggesting this may be a read error. The V gene is TRBV20-1, the J gene TRBJ2-7; 11 bases match TRBD1. Germline V gene data show CDR1 as DFQATT and CDR2 as SNEGSKA (reference sequence). CDR3 size: 14 residues. The DNA for the CDR3 is TGCAGTGCCAGGACAGGGGGCAATTCCTACGAGCGGTACTTC. It translates to CSARTGGNSYERYF.

Concerning this clonotype itself: At one of its ends the junction is not consistent with the germline gene, which may arise from a read error. The CDR3, as DNA: TGTGCCGGCAGCCGGGACAGCCGGATTGAAGCTTTCTTT. This sequence encodes CAGSRDSRIEAFF. This chain links TRBV6-2 or TRBV6-3 with TRBJ1-1; 7 nucleotides match TRBD1. Germline V gene data show CDR1 as MNHEY and CDR2 as SVGEGT. This CDR3 has 13 residues.

As to this clonotype: A much larger clone is a single base away; this may be a read error. The chain couples TRBV6-5 to TRBJ2-7; D unclear. Germline loops: CDR1 MNHEY, CDR2 SVGAGI. The CDR3 contains 13 residues. This CDR3 is CASSFGPKYGQYF. CDR3 nucleotide sequence: TGTGCCAGCAGCTTCGGGCCCAAATACGGGCAGTACTTC.